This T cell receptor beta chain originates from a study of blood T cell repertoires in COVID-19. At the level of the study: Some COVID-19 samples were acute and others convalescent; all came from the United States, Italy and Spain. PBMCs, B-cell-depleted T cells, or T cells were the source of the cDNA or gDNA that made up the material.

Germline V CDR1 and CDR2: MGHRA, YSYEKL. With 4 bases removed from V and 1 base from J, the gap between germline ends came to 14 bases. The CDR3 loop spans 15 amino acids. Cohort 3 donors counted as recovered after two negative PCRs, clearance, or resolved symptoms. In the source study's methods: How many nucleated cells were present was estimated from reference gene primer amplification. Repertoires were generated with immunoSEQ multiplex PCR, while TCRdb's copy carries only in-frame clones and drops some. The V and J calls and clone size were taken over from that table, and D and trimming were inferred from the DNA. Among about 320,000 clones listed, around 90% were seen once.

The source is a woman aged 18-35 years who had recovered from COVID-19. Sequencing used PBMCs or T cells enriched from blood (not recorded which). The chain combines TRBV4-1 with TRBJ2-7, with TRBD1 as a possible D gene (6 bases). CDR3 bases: TGCGCCAGCAGCCGGTACAGGGAAGGGTCCTACGAGCAGTACTTC. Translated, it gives CASSRYREGSYEQYF.